This T cell receptor beta chain is from a study of blood T cell repertoires in COVID-19. Looking at the study overall: Samples taken during acute and convalescent COVID-19 were collected in the United States, Italy and Spain. Sample material is recorded as cDNA or gDNA derived from T cells, B-cell-depleted T cells, or PBMCs.

CDR1 is SGHRS and CDR2 is YFSETQ in the germline V gene. Trimming took 4 bases from V and 5 from J; bases not matched to a gene: 7. CDR3 length equals 14 residues. The protocol was immunoSEQ multiplex PCR, while the TCRdb copy is restricted to in-frame clones and leaves out a portion. The data contain roughly 220,000 clones, around 81% of them singletons. The V gene is TRBV5-1, the J gene TRBJ2-7; 9 positions match TRBD2. Sequenced input: peripheral blood. This clonotype was sampled from a woman aged 55-75 years with acute or convalescent COVID-19. The CDR3 DNA reads TGCGCCAGCAGCCGAGGAGCGGGGGGAGACGAGCAGTACTTC. It yields the protein CASSRGAGGDEQYF. The full variable domain, with the rest looked up from reference TRBV5-1 and TRBJ2-7, is KAGVTQTPRYLIKTRGQQVTLSCSPISGHRSVSWYQQTPGQGLQFLFEYFSETQRNKGNFPGRFSGRQFSNSRSEMNVSTLELGDSALYLCASSRGAGGDEQYFGPGTRLTVT.